This T cell receptor (beta chain) was found in a study of T-cell reconstitution after alpha-beta-depleted transplantation in children (dated by TCRdb to the mid-2010s). Regarding the complete study: T-cell immune reconstitution after TCRalphabeta/CD19-depleted allogeneic hematopoietic cell transplantation in children was quantitatively tracked in the study by means of TCR repertoire profiling.

This clonotype appeared many times. Its cognate antigen has yet to be identified. No much larger clone exists at a distance of one base, and base qualities are not known. Taken from the germline V gene, the CDR1 and CDR2 loops are MDHEN and SYDVKM. V and J are truncated by 7 bases and 4 bases respectively, leaving an intervening sequence of 17 bases. Taken from cysteine to phenylalanine, the CDR3 has 16 residues. Only CDR3 DNA remains: 48 bases, in frame from the first base. Library construction relied on PCR. Sequencing relied on an Illumina HiSeq 2500. Molecular barcoding was employed in the preparation of TCR libraries, with unique molecular identifiers being used to normalize TCRbeta repertoire quantification. TCRdb reprocessed the public reads (quality trimming at Q25 with fastp, clone calling with MiXCR) and kept in-frame beta chains. Merged by CDR3 protein, the rows form single entries marked with the most common genes and DNA. The sample contains over 150,000 distinct CDR3 sequences, 13% to 15% of them found a single time. The top ten hold less than 15% of the sample.

The receptor chain draws on TRBV28 and TRBJ2-6, with the D call perhaps TRBD1 or TRBD2, as 5 bases match in each case. This sequence originates from a human donor who donated a stem cell graft to a child with acute lymphoblastic leukemia. The sequencing here drew on PBMCs from the stem cell graft donor, taken from the stem cell graft. The DNA is as follows: TGTGCCAGCAAAGGGGCGGGTGCGTTAGGGGCCAACGTCCTGACTTTC. Its translation reads: CASKGAGALGANVLTF.